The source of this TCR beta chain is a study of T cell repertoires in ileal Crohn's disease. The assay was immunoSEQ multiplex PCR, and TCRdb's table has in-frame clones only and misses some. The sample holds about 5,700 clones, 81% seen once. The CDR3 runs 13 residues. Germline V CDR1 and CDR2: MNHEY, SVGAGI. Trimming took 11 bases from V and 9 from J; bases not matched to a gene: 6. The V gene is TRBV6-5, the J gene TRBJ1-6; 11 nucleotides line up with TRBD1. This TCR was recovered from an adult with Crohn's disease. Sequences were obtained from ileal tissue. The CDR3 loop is CAVRTGGSSPLHF. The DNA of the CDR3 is TGTGCCGTCAGGACAGGGGGCAGTTCACCCCTCCACTTT.